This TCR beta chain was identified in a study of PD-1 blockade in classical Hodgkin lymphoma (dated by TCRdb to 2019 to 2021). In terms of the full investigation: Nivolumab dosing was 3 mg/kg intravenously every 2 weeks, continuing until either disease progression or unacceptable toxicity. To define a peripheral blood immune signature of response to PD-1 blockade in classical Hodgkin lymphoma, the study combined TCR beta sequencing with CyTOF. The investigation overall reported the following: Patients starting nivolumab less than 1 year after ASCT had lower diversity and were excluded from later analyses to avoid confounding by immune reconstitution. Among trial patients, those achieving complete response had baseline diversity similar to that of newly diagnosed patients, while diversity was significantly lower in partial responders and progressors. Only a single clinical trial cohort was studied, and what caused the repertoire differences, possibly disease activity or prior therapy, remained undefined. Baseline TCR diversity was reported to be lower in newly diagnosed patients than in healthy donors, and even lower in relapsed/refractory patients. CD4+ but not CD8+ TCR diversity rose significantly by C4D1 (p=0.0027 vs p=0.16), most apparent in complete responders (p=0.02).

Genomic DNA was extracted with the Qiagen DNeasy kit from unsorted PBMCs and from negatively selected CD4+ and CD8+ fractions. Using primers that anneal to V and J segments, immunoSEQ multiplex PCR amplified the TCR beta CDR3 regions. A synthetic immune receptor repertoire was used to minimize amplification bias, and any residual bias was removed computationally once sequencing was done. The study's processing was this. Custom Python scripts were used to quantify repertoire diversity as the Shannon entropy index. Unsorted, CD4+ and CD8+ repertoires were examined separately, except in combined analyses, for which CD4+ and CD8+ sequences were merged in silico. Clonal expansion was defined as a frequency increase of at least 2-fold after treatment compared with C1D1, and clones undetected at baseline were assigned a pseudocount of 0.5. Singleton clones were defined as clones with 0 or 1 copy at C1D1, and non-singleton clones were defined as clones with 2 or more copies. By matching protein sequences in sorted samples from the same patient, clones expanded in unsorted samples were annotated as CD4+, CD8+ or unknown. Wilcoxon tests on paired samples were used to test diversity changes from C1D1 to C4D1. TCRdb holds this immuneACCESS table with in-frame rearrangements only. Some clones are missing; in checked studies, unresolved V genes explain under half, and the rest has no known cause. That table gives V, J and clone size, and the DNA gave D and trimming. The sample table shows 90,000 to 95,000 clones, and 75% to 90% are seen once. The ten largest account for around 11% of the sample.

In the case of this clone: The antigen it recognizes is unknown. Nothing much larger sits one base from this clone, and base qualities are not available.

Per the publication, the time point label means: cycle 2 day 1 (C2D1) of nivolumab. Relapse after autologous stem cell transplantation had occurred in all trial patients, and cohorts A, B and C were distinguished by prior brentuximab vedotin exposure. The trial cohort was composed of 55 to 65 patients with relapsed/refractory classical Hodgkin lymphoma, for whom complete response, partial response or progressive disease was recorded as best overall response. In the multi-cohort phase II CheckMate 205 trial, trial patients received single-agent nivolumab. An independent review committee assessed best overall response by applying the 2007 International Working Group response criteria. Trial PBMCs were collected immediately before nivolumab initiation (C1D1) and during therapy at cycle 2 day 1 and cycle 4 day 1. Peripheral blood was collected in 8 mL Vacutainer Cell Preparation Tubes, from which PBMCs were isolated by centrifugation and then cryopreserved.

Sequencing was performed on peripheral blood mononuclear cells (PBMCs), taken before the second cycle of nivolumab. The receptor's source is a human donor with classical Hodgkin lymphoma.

The DNA is TGTGCCAGCAGTTTACCCCCTCAAGCGGGGGGGCCTGGAGAGACCCAGTACTTC. It codes for CASSLPPQAGGPGETQYF. Here the chain combines TRBV28 and TRBJ2-5; TRBD2 agrees with 10 junctional bases. CDR1 and CDR2 are read off the germline V gene as MDHEN and SYDVKM. The V end gives up 2 bases and the J end 4 bases, leaving 13 bases in the junction not matched to a gene. Including the terminal cysteine and phenylalanine, the CDR3 comprises 18 residues. Just CDR3 DNA is preserved here, 54 bases in frame from base 1. Extended through the reference TRBV28 and TRBJ2-5 proteins, this CDR3 yields the full variable domain: DVKVTQSSRYLVKRTGEKVFLECVQDMDHENMFWYRQDPGLGLRLIYFSYDVKMKEKGDIPEGYSVSREKKERFSLILESASTNQTSMYLCASSLPPQAGGPGETQYFGPGTRLLVL.